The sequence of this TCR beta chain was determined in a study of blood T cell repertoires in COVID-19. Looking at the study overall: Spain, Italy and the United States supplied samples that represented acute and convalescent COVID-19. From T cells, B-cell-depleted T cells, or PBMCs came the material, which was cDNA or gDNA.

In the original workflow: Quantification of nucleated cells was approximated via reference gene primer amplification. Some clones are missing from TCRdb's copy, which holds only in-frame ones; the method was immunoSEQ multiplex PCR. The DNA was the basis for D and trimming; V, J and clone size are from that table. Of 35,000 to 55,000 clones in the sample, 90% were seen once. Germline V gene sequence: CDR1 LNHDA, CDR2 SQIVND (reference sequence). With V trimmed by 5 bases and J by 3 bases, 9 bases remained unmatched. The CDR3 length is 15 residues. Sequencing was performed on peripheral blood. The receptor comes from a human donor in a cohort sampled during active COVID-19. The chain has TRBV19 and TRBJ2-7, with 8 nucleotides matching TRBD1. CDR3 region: CASSVGRDRSYEQYF. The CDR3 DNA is TGTGCCAGTAGTGTCGGCCGGGACAGGAGCTACGAGCAGTACTTC.